The subject of this entry is one T cell receptor (beta chain). Its antigen remains unknown. Unrecorded immune exposures were likely, despite nominal health at sampling. The sample originates from a study of cytomegalovirus exposure and HLA in healthy donors. Study findings and constraints: In a later analysis, HLA-C alleles had the fewest associated TCRs, DRB1 alleles the most. A few chains tied to CMV proved CMV antigen-specific in vitro. In the analysis, some V segments, TRBV6-2 and TRBV6-3 included, were excluded as indistinguishable.

Germline assignment: CDR1 SGHKS and CDR2 YYEKEE (reference sequence). CDR3 length equals 16 residues. V lost 3 bases, J lost 4 bases, and 10 bases stayed unmatched. The primer mix had 60 Vbeta and 13 Jbeta primers. Only in-frame clones appear in the TCRdb table, and some are missing; sequencing was by immunoSEQ multiplex PCR. The data hold some 90,000 clones, with about four fifths observed a single time. The sample comprised PBMCs. The chain uses TRBV5-5 and TRBJ2-7, with 10 bases that match TRBD2. This clonotype was sampled from a woman aged 40 to 50 in good health and CMV-seronegative. This chain's CDR3 is CASSWSLASGSYEQYF. In DNA, the CDR3 is TGTGCCAGCAGCTGGTCCCTCGCTAGCGGGAGTTACGAGCAGTACTTC.